The present entry profiles one T cell receptor (beta chain) with its context. The antigen this receptor binds is unknown. No base qualities exist here, and no much larger clone lies one base off it. The germline V and J ends show losses of 5 bases and 7 bases respectively, and no gene match explains 12 bases of the junction. CDR1 is given as MNHEY and CDR2 as SMNVEV, both from the germline V gene (reference sequence). There are 16 amino acids in the CDR3, from cysteine to phenylalanine inclusive. The read is trimmed to its CDR3 DNA, 48 bases read in frame from base 1. The data derive from a study of tumor T cells in aggressive B-cell lymphoma (dated by TCRdb to about 2017). Library method: the immunoSEQ multiplex PCR assay. Imported from immuneACCESS, the table was reduced by TCRdb to in-frame sequences with V and J called. These copies leave out some clones; in studies compared against another copy, an unresolved V gene accounts for under half, and the cause of the remainder is not known. The table for this sample lists about 940 clones; around 77% of them were counted only once. The ten largest clones take up less than 20% of the sample.

Sequences were obtained from tumor tissue. The chain employs TRBV27 and TRBJ2-3, with 10 bases matching TRBD2. This clonotype was sampled from an adult with diffuse large B cell lymphoma. Some clones in this sample may be carry-over from other donors' samples. The CDR3 sequence is CASSPIPSGGMNTQYF. The nucleotides are TGTGCCAGCAGTCCCATCCCTAGCGGGGGTATGAATACGCAGTATTTT.